This TCR beta chain is from a study of cytomegalovirus exposure and HLA in healthy donors. TCRdb keeps only in-frame clones here, not all; method: immunoSEQ multiplex PCR. Among roughly 330,000 clones, about 90% were seen once, and the ten largest hold more than 0.9%. V trimming: 5 bases; J trimming: 5 bases; junction bases outside the gene matches: 8. Germline V gene data show CDR1 as MNHEY and CDR2 as SMNVEV (reference sequence). The CDR3 contains 14 residues. Sequenced material: PBMCs. This chain uses TRBV27 with TRBJ1-1, with 7 bases identical to TRBD1. The sequence derives from a woman aged 25 to 45 in good health and CMV-seropositive. The CDR3 spells CASSPFDRDTEAFF. DNA of the CDR3: TGTGCCAGCAGTCCGTTCGACAGGGATACTGAAGCTTTCTTT.